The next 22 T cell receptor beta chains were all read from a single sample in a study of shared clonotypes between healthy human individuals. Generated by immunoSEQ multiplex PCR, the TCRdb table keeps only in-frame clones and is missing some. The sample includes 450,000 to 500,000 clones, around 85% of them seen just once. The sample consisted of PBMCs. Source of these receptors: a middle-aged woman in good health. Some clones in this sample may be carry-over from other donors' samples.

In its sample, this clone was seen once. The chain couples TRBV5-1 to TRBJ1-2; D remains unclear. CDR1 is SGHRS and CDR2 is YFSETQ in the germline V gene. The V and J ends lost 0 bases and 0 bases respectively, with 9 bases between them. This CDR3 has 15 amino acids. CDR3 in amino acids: CASSLGSGPNYGYTF. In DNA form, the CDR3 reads TGCGCCAGCAGCTTGGGGTCAGGTCCTAACTATGGCTACACCTTC.

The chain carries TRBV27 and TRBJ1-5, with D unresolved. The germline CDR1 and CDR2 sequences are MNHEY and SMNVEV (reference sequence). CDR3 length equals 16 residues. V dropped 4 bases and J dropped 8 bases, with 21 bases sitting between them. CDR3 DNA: TGTGCCAGCAGTTACCTCCCCCCGCCAGCGGGTAAGCCCCAGCATTTT. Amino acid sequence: CASSYLPPPAGKPQHF.

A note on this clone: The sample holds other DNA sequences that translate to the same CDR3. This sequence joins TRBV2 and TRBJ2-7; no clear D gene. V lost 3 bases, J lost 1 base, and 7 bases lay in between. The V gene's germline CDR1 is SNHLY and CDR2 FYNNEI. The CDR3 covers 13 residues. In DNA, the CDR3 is TGTGCCAGCAGTGAGGTGGAATCCTACGAGCAGTACTTC. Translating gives CASSEVESYEQYF.

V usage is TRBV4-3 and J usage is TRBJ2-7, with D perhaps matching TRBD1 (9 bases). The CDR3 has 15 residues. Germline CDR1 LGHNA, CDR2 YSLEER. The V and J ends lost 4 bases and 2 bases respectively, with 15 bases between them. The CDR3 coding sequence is TGCGCCAGCAGCCTAGCGGGACAGGGCCCCTACGAGCAGTACTTC. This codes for CASSLAGQGPYEQYF.

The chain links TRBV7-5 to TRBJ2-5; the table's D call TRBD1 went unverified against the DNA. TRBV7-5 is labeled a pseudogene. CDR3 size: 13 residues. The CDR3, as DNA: TGTGCCGGGGGCACCCAGCCCCAAGAGACCCAGTACTTC. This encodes CAGGTQPQETQYF.

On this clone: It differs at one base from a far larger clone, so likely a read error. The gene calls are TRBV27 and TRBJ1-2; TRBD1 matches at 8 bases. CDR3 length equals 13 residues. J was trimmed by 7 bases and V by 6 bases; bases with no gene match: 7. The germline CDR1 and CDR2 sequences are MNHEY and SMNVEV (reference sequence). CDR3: CASRQGVRRGYTF. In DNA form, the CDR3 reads TGTGCCAGCAGACAGGGGGTCAGGCGTGGCTACACCTTC.

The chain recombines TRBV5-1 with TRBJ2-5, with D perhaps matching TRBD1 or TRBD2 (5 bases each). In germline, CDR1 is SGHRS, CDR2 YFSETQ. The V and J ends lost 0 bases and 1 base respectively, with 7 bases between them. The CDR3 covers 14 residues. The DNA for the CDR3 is TGCGCCAGCAGCTTGGGGGACGGCCAAGAGACCCAGTACTTC. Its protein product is CASSLGDGQETQYF.

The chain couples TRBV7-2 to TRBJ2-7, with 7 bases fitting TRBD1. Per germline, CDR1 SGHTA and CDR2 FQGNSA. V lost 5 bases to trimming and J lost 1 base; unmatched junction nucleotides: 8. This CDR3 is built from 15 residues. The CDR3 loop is CASSHRGYQSYEQYF. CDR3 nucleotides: TGTGCCAGCAGCCACAGGGGATATCAGTCCTACGAGCAGTACTTC.

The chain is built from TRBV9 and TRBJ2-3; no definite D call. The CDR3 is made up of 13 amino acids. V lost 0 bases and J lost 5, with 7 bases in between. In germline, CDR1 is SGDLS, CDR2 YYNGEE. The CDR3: CASSVGLRDTQYF. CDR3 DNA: TGTGCCAGCAGCGTAGGACTCAGAGATACGCAGTATTTT.

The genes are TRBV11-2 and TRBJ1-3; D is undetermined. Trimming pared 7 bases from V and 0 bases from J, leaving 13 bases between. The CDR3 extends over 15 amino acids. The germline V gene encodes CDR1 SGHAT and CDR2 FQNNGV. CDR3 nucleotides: TGTGCCAGCAACCCGGGTCCGATCTCTGGAAACACCATATATTTT. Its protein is CASNPGPISGNTIYF.

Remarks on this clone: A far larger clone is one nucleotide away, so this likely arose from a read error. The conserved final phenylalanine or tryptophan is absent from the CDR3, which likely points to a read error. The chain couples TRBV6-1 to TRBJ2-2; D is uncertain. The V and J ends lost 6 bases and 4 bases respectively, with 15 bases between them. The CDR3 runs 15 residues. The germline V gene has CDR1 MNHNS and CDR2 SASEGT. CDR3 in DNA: TGTGCCAGCAGGACCTCGGTCGCGGCCACCGGGGAGCTGTTTCTT. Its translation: CASRTSVAATGELFL.

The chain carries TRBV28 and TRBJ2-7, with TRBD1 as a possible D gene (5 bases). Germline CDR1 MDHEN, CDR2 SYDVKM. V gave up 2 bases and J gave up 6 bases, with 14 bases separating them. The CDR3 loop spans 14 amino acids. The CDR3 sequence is CASSLLDGRVEQYF. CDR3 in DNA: TGTGCCAGCAGTTTACTTGACGGCAGGGTCGAGCAGTACTTC. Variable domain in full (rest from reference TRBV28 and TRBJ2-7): DVKVTQSSRYLVKRTGEKVFLECVQDMDHENMFWYRQDPGLGLRLIYFSYDVKMKEKGDIPEGYSVSREKKERFSLILESASTNQTSMYLCASSLLDGRVEQYFGPGTRLTVT.

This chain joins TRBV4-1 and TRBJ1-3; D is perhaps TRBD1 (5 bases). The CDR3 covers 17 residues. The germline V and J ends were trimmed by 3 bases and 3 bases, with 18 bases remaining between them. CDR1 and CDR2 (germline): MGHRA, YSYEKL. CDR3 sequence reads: CASSQPRRGSGGNTIYF. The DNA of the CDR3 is TGCGCCAGCAGCCAGCCCCGTCGGGGGTCTGGTGGAAACACCATATATTTT.

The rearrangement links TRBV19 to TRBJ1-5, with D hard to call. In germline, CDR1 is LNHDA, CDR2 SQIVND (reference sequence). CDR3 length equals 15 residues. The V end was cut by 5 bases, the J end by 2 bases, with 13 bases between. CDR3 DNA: TGTGCCAGTAGTCGGTACTATCTGGGCAATCAGCCCCAGCATTTT. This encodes CASSRYYLGNQPQHF.

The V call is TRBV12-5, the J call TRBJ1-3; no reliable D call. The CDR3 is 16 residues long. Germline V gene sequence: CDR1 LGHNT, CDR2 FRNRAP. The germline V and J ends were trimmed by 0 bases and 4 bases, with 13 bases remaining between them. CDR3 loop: CASGLVPREDGNTIYF. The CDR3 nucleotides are TGTGCTAGTGGTTTGGTACCCCGGGAGGACGGAAACACCATATATTTT. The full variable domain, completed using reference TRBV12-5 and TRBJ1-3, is DARVTQTPRHKVTEMGQEVTMRCQPILGHNTVFWYRQTMMQGLELLAYFRNRAPLDDSGMPKDRFSAEMPDATLATLKIQPSEPRDSAVYFCASGLVPREDGNTIYFGEGSWLTVV.

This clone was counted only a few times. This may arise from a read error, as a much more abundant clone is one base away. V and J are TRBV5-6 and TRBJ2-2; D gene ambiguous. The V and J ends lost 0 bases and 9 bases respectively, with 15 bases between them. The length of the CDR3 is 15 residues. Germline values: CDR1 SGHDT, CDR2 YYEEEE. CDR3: CASSLVRIDGWELFF. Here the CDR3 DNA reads TGTGCCAGCAGCTTGGTACGGATTGATGGCTGGGAGCTGTTTTTT.

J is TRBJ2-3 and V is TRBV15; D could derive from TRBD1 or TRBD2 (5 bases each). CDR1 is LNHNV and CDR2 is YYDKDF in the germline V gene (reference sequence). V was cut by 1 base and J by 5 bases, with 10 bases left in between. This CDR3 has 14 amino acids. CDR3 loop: CATSRVGARDTQYF. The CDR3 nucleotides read TGTGCCACCAGCAGAGTCGGGGCACGAGATACGCAGTATTTT.

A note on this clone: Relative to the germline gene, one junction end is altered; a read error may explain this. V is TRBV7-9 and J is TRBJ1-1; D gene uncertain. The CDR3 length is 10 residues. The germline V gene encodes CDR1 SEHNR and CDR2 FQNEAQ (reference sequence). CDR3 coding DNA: TGTGCCAGCAGCATTCCCCCAGAAACGTTT. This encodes CASSIPPETF.

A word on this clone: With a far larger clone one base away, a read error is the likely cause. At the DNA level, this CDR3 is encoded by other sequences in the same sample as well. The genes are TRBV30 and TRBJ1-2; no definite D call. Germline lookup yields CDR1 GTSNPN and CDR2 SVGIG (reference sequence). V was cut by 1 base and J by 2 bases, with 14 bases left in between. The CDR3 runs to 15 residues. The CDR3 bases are TGTGCCTGGAGTGAGGTAAGGAACAAGAACTATGGCTACACCTTC. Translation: CAWSEVRNKNYGYTF.

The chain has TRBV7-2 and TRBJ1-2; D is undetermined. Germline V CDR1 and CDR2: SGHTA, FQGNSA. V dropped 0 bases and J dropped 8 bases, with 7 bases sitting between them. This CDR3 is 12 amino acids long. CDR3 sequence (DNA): TGTGCCAGCAGCTTAGCCCTCGGCGGCTACACCTTC. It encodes CASSLALGGYTF.

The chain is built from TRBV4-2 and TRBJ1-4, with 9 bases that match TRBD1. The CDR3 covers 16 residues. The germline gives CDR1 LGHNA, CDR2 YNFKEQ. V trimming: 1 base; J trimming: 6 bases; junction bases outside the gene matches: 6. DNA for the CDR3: TGTGCCAGCAGCCAAGTTCACGACAGGGGGGATGAAAAACTGTTTTTT. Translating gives CASSQVHDRGDEKLFF.

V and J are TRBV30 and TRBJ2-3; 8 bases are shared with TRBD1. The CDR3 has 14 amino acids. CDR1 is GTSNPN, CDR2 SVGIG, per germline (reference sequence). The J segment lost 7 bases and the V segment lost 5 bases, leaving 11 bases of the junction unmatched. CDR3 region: CAWGWQGAPYTQYF. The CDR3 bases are TGTGCCTGGGGGTGGCAGGGGGCGCCGTATACGCAGTATTTT.